The entry that follows covers one T cell receptor beta chain sequence. As yet, its antigen is unknown. The data originate from a study of blood T cells in healthy people across ages. This CDR3 spans 14 amino acids. V shed 4 bases and J 0 bases; nucleotides not matched to a gene: 2. Germline values: CDR1 SGHRS, CDR2 YFSETQ. Drawing of peripheral blood yielded 7.5 to 10 milliliters from each donor. A sample-barcoded 5' primer and a J-beta primer mix were used in a second PCR of about 7 to 11 cycles. TCRdb re-called the 5' RACE reads with MiXCR, one entry per CDR3 protein. The sample includes 660,000 or so distinct CDR3 sequences, about 54% seen only once; the top ten take more than 35%. General observations from the study: Among long-lived donors, naive CD4+ cells were more numerous and diversity higher than in aged donors.

This chain joins TRBV5-1 and TRBJ2-7; TRBD1 matches at 9 bases. Sequencing input: blood. This clonotype was obtained from a man in his fifties or sixties in good health. The CDR3 region is CASSKDRGSYEQYF. Here the CDR3 DNA reads TGCGCCAGCAGCAAGGACAGGGGCTCCTACGAGCAGTACTTC.